Detailed here is one T cell receptor (beta chain). This specimen belongs to a study of OX40 agonist ivuxolimab in advanced cancers. Here immunoSEQ multiplex PCR was the method, and the copy in TCRdb shows in-frame clones only, minus some. Counted here are more than 40,000 clones, roughly 88% occurring once; the ten biggest clones make up 3.4%. Germline assignment: CDR1 SGHNT and CDR2 YENEEA. The CDR3 extends over 15 amino acids. The trim removed 5 bases at V and 5 bases at J, leaving 8 bases unmatched. The sequence came from an adult with an advanced solid tumor such as melanoma, head and neck, liver or kidney cancer. The genes are TRBV11-3 and TRBJ2-5; 10 bases agree with TRBD2. This specimen was CD4+ or CD8+ T cells sorted from blood, taken in a trial of the OX40 agonist ivuxolimab. In DNA form, the CDR3 reads TGTGCCAGCAGCCAAAACCTAGCGGGAGAGGAGACCCAGTACTTC. Its translation: CASSQNLAGEETQYF.